This T cell receptor beta chain derives from a study of cytomegalovirus exposure and HLA in healthy donors. Some clones are missing from TCRdb's copy, which holds only in-frame ones; the method was immunoSEQ multiplex PCR. The sample has 100,000 to 150,000 clones, roughly 89% seen once; the top ten hold around 1.9%. Overall study results and limits: The TCR clusters that emerged in the first cohort tended, a later analysis found, to co-occur in the 120 or so validation repertoires. Using the classifier, cytomegalovirus status was reportedly diagnosed with high specificity and sensitivity. CMV antigen specificity was confirmed in vitro for a few CMV-associated chains. The study recorded 160 or so TCR beta chains that were cytomegalovirus-associated.

As to this clone: The antigen is undetermined.

This clonotype was sampled from a woman in her late teens or twenties in good health and CMV-seronegative. Source material: PBMCs.

This chain's CDR3 is CSVDGRSDRGFYEQYF. The CDR3 DNA reads as TGCAGCGTTGACGGGCGCAGTGACAGGGGATTCTACGAGCAGTACTTC. This chain uses TRBV29-1 with TRBJ2-7; 8 nucleotides match TRBD1. The trim removed 3 bases at V and 3 bases at J, leaving 13 bases unmatched. The germline CDR1 and CDR2 sequences are SQVTM and ANQGSEA. This CDR3 contains 16 residues.